This T cell receptor (beta chain) was captured in a study of T cells in localized non-small cell lung cancer. Study-level results: Elevated blood T cell density was associated with longer overall survival. It remains possible that heterogeneity exists, since only one tumor region was sequenced. Of the tissues analyzed, uninvolved adjacent lung showed maximal T cell clonality, greater than tumor. Median approximately 58 top-100 tumor clones were shared with paired adjacent lung.

CDR3 length equals 13 residues. Trimming took 5 bases from V and 12 from J, leaving 17 bases between them. CDR1 is SGHAT and CDR2 is FQNNGV in the germline V gene. Measured with immunoSEQ multiplex PCR; TCRdb has only the in-frame clones, and not every one. This sample yields about 79,000 clones, of which 70% to 90% are seen a single time; roughly 14% belongs to the top ten. Comment on this clone: The antigen remains unidentified.

The receptor's source is an older female donor with stage I lung adenocarcinoma. Sequencing used peripheral blood, obtained before any cancer treatment. This chain joins TRBV11-2 and TRBJ2-1, with D possibly matching TRBD2 (5 bases). The DNA for the CDR3 is TGTGCCAGCAGCCTCACGCCTAGCACTGTGCAGTTCTTC. It codes for CASSLTPSTVQFF.